One and the same sample provided the 26 T cell receptor beta chains below, sequenced in a study of shared clonotypes between healthy human individuals. Libraries were prepared by immunoSEQ multiplex PCR; TCRdb keeps only in-frame clonotypes and omits some of them. The repertoire holds fewer than 600,000 clones, about 76% seen once, with around 14% in the top ten. What was sequenced was PBMCs. All receptors come from a woman in her thirties or forties in good health. Some clones in this sample may be carry-over from other donors' samples.

V gene TRBV18 combines with J gene TRBJ2-3; 7 bases map to TRBD1. Germline V CDR1 and CDR2: KGHSH, LQKENI. The CDR3 has 15 residues. Unmatched junction bases numbered 9, after V lost 6 bases and J lost 3 bases. As DNA, the CDR3 is TGTGCCAGCTCGCATAACAGGGGCGGGACAGATACGCAGTATTTT. Translation gives CASSHNRGGTDTQYF.

This clone was picked up one time. At one end the junction does not follow the germline gene, possibly because of a read error. This chain links TRBV5-1 with TRBJ1-2, with D perhaps TRBD1 (5 bases). Germline CDR1 is SGHRS and CDR2 is YFSETQ. The CDR3 spans 13 residues. The CDR3 spells CASSPLEGVDRAF. DNA of the CDR3: TGCGCCAGCAGCCCCCTAGAAGGGGTCGACAGAGCCTTC.

V and J are TRBV29-1 and TRBJ2-3, with a possible D match to TRBD2 (5 bases). The CDR3 has 12 residues. V was cut by 6 bases and J by 1 base, with 8 bases left in between. Germline CDR1 and CDR2: SQVTM and ANQGSEA. The CDR3 DNA sequence: TGCAGCGTAGTTAGCGGCACAGATACGCAGTATTTT. This gives the protein CSVVSGTDTQYF.

The chain has TRBV5-4 and TRBJ2-6; the D is unclear. This CDR3 contains 15 residues. In germline, CDR1 is SGHNT, CDR2 YYREEE (reference sequence). V was cut by 4 bases and J by 4 bases, with 12 bases left in between. This chain's CDR3 is CASSPGMRGANVLTF. CDR3 DNA sequence: TGTGCCAGCAGCCCTGGTATGAGAGGGGCCAACGTCCTGACTTTC.

The genes are TRBV28 and TRBJ2-5; perhaps TRBD1 as D (6 bases). Germline CDR1 MDHEN, CDR2 SYDVKM. CDR3 size: 16 residues. Trimming removed 3 bases at V and 5 bases at J, with 19 bases between. Written as DNA, the CDR3 is TGTGCCAGCAGTTTGTCTACGGGTAGGGGGTTGGAGACCCAGTACTTC. Translation: CASSLSTGRGLETQYF.

The chain's CDR3 is CASSLAVDYGYTF. The CDR3 nucleotides read TGCGCCAGCAGCTTGGCAGTAGATTATGGCTACACCTTC. The V gene is TRBV5-1, the J gene TRBJ1-2; D is ambiguous. The CDR3 runs to 13 residues. From germline, CDR1 is SGHRS and CDR2 YFSETQ. Trimming shortened V by 0 bases and J by 5 bases, and 8 bases separated the two germline ends.

The CDR3 DNA reads as TGCGCCAGCAGCTTACGACAGTCCGTAGGGGAGCTGTTTTTT. This codes for CASSLRQSVGELFF. The gene calls are TRBV5-1 and TRBJ2-2; TRBD1 might be the D (5 bases). V was cut by 2 bases and J by 8 bases, with 13 bases left in between. There are 14 residues in the CDR3. In germline, CDR1 is SGHRS, CDR2 YFSETQ.

The chain couples TRBV2 to TRBJ2-1; 8 positions agree with TRBD2. After removal of 6 bases from V and 0 bases from J, the junction contained 10 bases not matched to a gene. Germline V gene lookup returns CDR1 SNHLY and CDR2 FYNNEI. The CDR3 length is 17 residues. CDR3 sequence (DNA): TGTGCCAGCAGGTTTTGTCTCAGCGGGAGCTCCTACAATGAGCAGTTCTTC. This codes for CASRFCLSGSSYNEQFF.

This chain joins TRBV5-1 and TRBJ1-2, with 9 bases that match TRBD1. This CDR3 spans 13 amino acids. V was clipped by 1 base and J by 6 bases; unmatched bases: 1. The germline gives CDR1 SGHRS, CDR2 YFSETQ. The CDR3 region has the DNA TGCGCCAGCAGCTTGACAGGGGGCAATGGCTACACCTTC. It codes for CASSLTGGNGYTF.

This chain joins TRBV6-1 and TRBJ1-2; D may be TRBD1 (5 bases). The CDR3 runs to 14 residues. The V end was cut by 6 bases, the J end by 3 bases, with 14 bases between. From germline, CDR1 is MNHNS and CDR2 SASEGT. The CDR3 coding sequence is TGTGCCAGCAGGGCCCCGGGGGTGGACTATGGCTACACCTTC. Protein: CASRAPGVDYGYTF.

The chain is built from TRBV5-1 and TRBJ2-1, with D maybe TRBD1 (6 bases). Germline V gene data show CDR1 as SGHRS and CDR2 as YFSETQ. This CDR3 region has 15 residues. V was pared by 3 bases and J by 1 base, with 11 bases between. CDR3 coding DNA: TGCGCCAGCAGCTCGAACAGGGCGTCCTACAATGAGCAGTTCTTC. Protein: CASSSNRASYNEQFF.

The chain combines TRBV7-9 with TRBJ1-4; weak D call: TRBD1 (6 bases). This CDR3 region has 16 residues. Trimming pared 6 bases from V and 4 bases from J, leaving 18 bases between. Germline V gives CDR1 SEHNR, CDR2 FQNEAQ (reference sequence). In DNA, the CDR3 is TGTGCCAGCAGTTGGGCAGGGGTCGGGTTTAATGAAAAACTGTTTTTT. Encoded protein: CASSWAGVGFNEKLFF.

This clone was found once. The rearrangement joins TRBV5-1 to TRBJ2-3; no firm D call. The CDR3 totals 14 residues. The V and J ends lost 5 bases and 4 bases respectively, with 14 bases between them. The germline V gene has CDR1 SGHRS and CDR2 YFSETQ. The CDR3: CASRLTGSADTQYF. The CDR3 nucleotides read TGCGCCAGCAGACTCACCGGGTCCGCAGATACGCAGTATTTT.

This rearrangement joins TRBV5-1 to TRBJ2-7, with 7 bases aligning to TRBD1. CDR1 is SGHRS, CDR2 YFSETQ, per germline. The junction had 9 bases not matched to a gene; V was cut back by 4 bases and J by 5 bases. The CDR3 loop spans 14 amino acids. This CDR3 is CASSQTGNSNEQYF. The DNA of the CDR3 is TGCGCCAGCAGCCAGACAGGGAATTCGAACGAGCAGTACTTC.

The chain is built from TRBV5-1 and TRBJ2-3; TRBD2 aligns across 10 bases. V trimming: 4 bases; J trimming: 0 bases; junction bases outside the gene matches: 2. CDR1 SGHRS and CDR2 YFSETQ come from the germline V gene. This CDR3 contains 15 residues. The chain's CDR3 is CASSKLAGSTDTQYF. CDR3 sequence (DNA): TGCGCCAGCAGCAAACTAGCGGGGAGCACAGATACGCAGTATTTT.

The chain carries TRBV7-9 and TRBJ1-1, with D uncertain. There are 15 residues in the CDR3. Germline V gives CDR1 SEHNR, CDR2 FQNEAQ (reference sequence). The V and J ends lost 4 bases and 1 base respectively, with 13 bases between them. CDR3 region: CASSSYAAQNTEAFF. The DNA for the CDR3 is TGTGCCAGCAGCTCCTATGCGGCTCAGAACACTGAAGCTTTCTTT.

The J gene is TRBJ1-2, the V gene TRBV5-4; D not resolved. The V gene's germline CDR1 is SGHNT and CDR2 YYREEE (reference sequence). The CDR3 is 14 residues long. Trimming left V 4 bases short and J 4 bases short, with 14 bases between. The CDR3 DNA reads TGTGCCAGCAGCGACGTATATCTGGGCTATGGCTACACCTTC. Encoded protein: CASSDVYLGYGYTF.

The chain has TRBV19 and TRBJ1-4; the match to TRBD1 covers 8 bases. The CDR3 is 15 residues long. With V trimmed by 6 bases and J by 3 bases, 6 bases remained unmatched. Germline V gene lookup returns CDR1 LNHDA and CDR2 SQIVND (reference sequence). CDR3 DNA: TGTGCCAGTAGCCCGACAGGGGTGGCTAATGAAAAACTGTTTTTT. Amino acid sequence: CASSPTGVANEKLFF.

The sample holds a few counts of this clone. The chain carries TRBV4-1 and TRBJ1-1, with 8 bases aligning to TRBD1. CDR1 and CDR2 (germline): MGHRA, YSYEKL. V gave up 1 base and J gave up 0 bases; unmatched junction bases: 4. This CDR3 region has 16 residues. CDR3 nucleotides: TGCGCCAGCAGCCAAGGAAGACAGGGGATGAACACTGAAGCTTTCTTT. Its translation: CASSQGRQGMNTEAFF.

The V gene is TRBV5-6, the J gene TRBJ2-3; 7 bases align to TRBD2. The CDR3 is 16 residues long. V lost 4 bases and J lost 5; bases outside the gene matches: 13. From germline, CDR1 is SGHDT and CDR2 YYEEEE. The CDR3 loop is CASSEGLTSILDTQYF. CDR3 coding DNA: TGTGCCAGCAGCGAGGGACTAACATCGATCTTAGATACGCAGTATTTT.

Comments on this clone: No conserved phenylalanine or tryptophan ends this CDR3, so it is likely a read error. The identical CDR3 is also encoded by other nucleotide sequences in the sample. The rearrangement links TRBV30 to TRBJ1-2; D unresolved. The length of the CDR3 is 14 residues. The V end lost 0 bases, the J end lost 4 bases, and 12 bases lay between the germline ends. CDR1 is GTSNPN and CDR2 is SVGIG in the germline V gene (reference sequence). The CDR3 nucleotides read TGTGCCTGGAGTGTCGGACCTTCCTTCTATGGCTACACCCTC. Translating gives CAWSVGPSFYGYTL.

About this clone: Other DNA sequences from this sample encode an identical CDR3 as well. The chain uses TRBV7-9 and TRBJ1-1; 8 positions match TRBD1. V shed 4 bases, J shed 4 bases, and the junction held 2 bases outside the gene matches. CDR1 and CDR2 (germline): SEHNR, FQNEAQ (reference sequence). CDR3 length equals 13 residues. The CDR3 sequence: CASSSQGGTEAFF. The CDR3 coding sequence is TGTGCCAGCAGCTCACAGGGGGGCACTGAAGCTTTCTTT.

The chain couples TRBV28 to TRBJ2-7; D perhaps matches TRBD1 (6 bases). The V gene's germline CDR1 is MDHEN and CDR2 SYDVKM. Trimming stripped 6 bases from V and 3 bases from J, with 18 bases between. This CDR3 region has 15 residues. The CDR3 spells CASSSARTASYEQYF. CDR3 DNA sequence: TGTGCCAGCAGCTCTGCCCGGACAGCAAGCTACGAGCAGTACTTC.

The V call is TRBV7-6, the J call TRBJ2-7; 14 nucleotides agree with TRBD2. The germline V gene has CDR1 SGHVS and CDR2 FNYEAQ. V lost 4 bases and J lost 2; bases outside the gene matches: 4. The CDR3 has 16 residues. CDR3 DNA sequence: TGTGCCAGCAGCTCGGGACTAGCGGGAGCCCCCTACGAGCAGTACTTC. Translation: CASSSGLAGAPYEQYF. The whole variable domain, filled in from reference TRBV7-6 and TRBJ2-7, reads GAGVSQSPRYKVTKRGQDVALRCDPISGHVSLYWYRQALGQGPEFLTYFNYEAQQDKSGLPNDRFSAERPEGSISTLTIQRTEQRDSAMYRCASSSGLAGAPYEQYFGPGTRLTVT.

About this clone: The same CDR3 arises from other DNA sequences in this sample as well. The chain employs TRBV7-9 and TRBJ1-1; 8 bases align to TRBD1. V was pared by 5 bases and J by 5 bases, with 4 bases of the junction left unmatched. Germline CDR1 and CDR2: SEHNR and FQNEAQ (reference sequence). CDR3 length: 13 residues. CDR3 sequence (DNA): TGTGCCAGCAGCCTACAGGGGGGTACTGAAGCTTTCTTT. Protein: CASSLQGGTEAFF. The full variable domain, its missing parts supplied by reference TRBV7-9 and TRBJ1-1, is DTGVSQNPRHKITKRGQNVTFRCDPISEHNRLYWYRQTLGQGPEFLTYFQNEAQLEKSRLLSDRFSAERPKGSFSTLEIQRTEQGDSAMYLCASSLQGGTEAFFGQGTRLTVV.

A few counts support this clone. V and J are TRBV5-6 and TRBJ2-7; TRBD2 is a possible D gene (5 bases). The CDR3 consists of 15 residues. V was clipped by 4 bases and J by 3 bases, with 17 bases between them. The V gene's germline CDR1 is SGHDT and CDR2 YYEEEE. The CDR3 region is CASSLGSGLLYEQYF. The CDR3, as DNA: TGTGCCAGCAGCCTGGGGAGCGGCCTCCTCTACGAGCAGTACTTC.